These T cell receptor beta chains were read from a single sample in a study of regulatory T cells in long-lasting Graves disease. TCRdb reprocessed the multiplex PCR reads with MiXCR, giving one entry per CDR3 protein. The table has approximately 500,000 distinct CDR3 sequences, 20% to 25% seen once. The sequenced sample was peripheral blood mononuclear cells (PBMCs), obtained when the disease was refractory, from a patient treated with antithyroid drugs. These receptors all come from a female donor with Graves disease. Both conserved end residues are part of each CDR3. The D gene is left open where the match is weak. Rows may omit the clone size; those that give it use once, few, many or a size class.

j_gene: TRBJ2-3
v_gene: TRBV20-1
abundance: .
len: 16
d_gene: .
CDR3nt: TGCAGTGCTAGAGGGGGATTATTTAGGGTAGAAGATACGCAGTATTTT
CDR3aa: CSARGGLFRVEDTQYF

j_gene: TRBJ2-3
v_gene: TRBV20-1
abundance: .
len: 15
d_gene: TRBD2
CDR3nt: TGCAGTGCTAGGAGGCGAGGGAGGGGCACAGATACGCAGTATTTT
CDR3aa: CSARRRGRGTDTQYF

j_gene: TRBJ2-7
v_gene: TRBV10-3
abundance: .
len: 14
d_gene: TRBD1
CDR3nt: TGTGCCACCACGTCCGGGACAGGCACCTACGAGCAGTACTTC
CDR3aa: CATTSGTGTYEQYF

j_gene: TRBJ2-7
v_gene: TRBV28
abundance: many
len: 14
d_gene: TRBD1
CDR3nt: TGTGCCAGCAGTACCGGGACAGCGCTGTACGAGCAGTACTTC
CDR3aa: CASSTGTALYEQYF

j_gene: TRBJ1-1
v_gene: TRBV5-1
abundance: few
len: 16
d_gene: TRBD1
CDR3nt: TGCGCCAGCAGCTTGATGGGGACAGGGGGGGACACTGAAGCTTTCTTT
CDR3aa: CASSLMGTGGDTEAFF

j_gene: TRBJ2-1
v_gene: TRBV28
abundance: .
len: 14
d_gene: .
CDR3nt: TGTGCCAGCAGTTTATCTGGGGGATACAGTGAGCAGTTCTTC
CDR3aa: CASSLSGGYSEQFF

j_gene: TRBJ1-6
v_gene: TRBV19
abundance: .
len: 13
d_gene: .
CDR3nt: TGTGCCAGTACGCAGGGGCCGGATTCACCCCTCCACTTT
CDR3aa: CASTQGPDSPLHF

j_gene: TRBJ2-1
v_gene: TRBV12-3/TRBV12-4
abundance: .
len: 14
d_gene: .
CDR3nt: TGTGCCAGCAGGTTCAGTGGCTCCTACAATGAGCAGTTCTTC
CDR3aa: CASRFSGSYNEQFF

j_gene: TRBJ1-6
v_gene: TRBV2
abundance: many
len: 15
d_gene: .
CDR3nt: TGTGCCAGCAGTGAAGGGTCAGGTCAAAGCTCACCCCTCCACTTT
CDR3aa: CASSEGSGQSSPLHF

j_gene: TRBJ1-2
v_gene: TRBV19
abundance: .
len: 15
d_gene: TRBD1
CDR3nt: TGTGCCAGTAGTCCGTCCGGGACAGGGAACTATGGCTACACCTTC
CDR3aa: CASSPSGTGNYGYTF

j_gene: TRBJ2-7
v_gene: TRBV2
abundance: many
len: 15
d_gene: TRBD1
CDR3nt: TGTGCCAGCCGGGAAGGCGGACAGGGGATGGGCGAGCAGTACTTC
CDR3aa: CASREGGQGMGEQYF

j_gene: TRBJ1-6
v_gene: TRBV7-2
abundance: many
len: 15
d_gene: .
CDR3nt: TGTGCCAGCAGCTTAGCCGGGCCGAACTCTTCACCCCTCCACTTT
CDR3aa: CASSLAGPNSSPLHF

j_gene: TRBJ2-7
v_gene: TRBV11-2
abundance: .
len: 12
d_gene: .
CDR3nt: TGTGCCAGCAGCACCCAACAGGGAGCTTTGGACTTC
CDR3aa: CASSTQQGALDF

j_gene: TRBJ1-4
v_gene: TRBV29-1
abundance: .
len: 12
d_gene: .
CDR3nt: TGCAGCGTTGGGGGTACGGATGAAAAACTGTTTTTT
CDR3aa: CSVGGTDEKLFF

j_gene: TRBJ2-3
v_gene: TRBV19
abundance: once
len: 17
d_gene: .
CDR3nt: TGTGCCAGTAGTATGACTAGGGTAGCAGGATACACAGATACGCAGTATTTT
CDR3aa: CASSMTRVAGYTDTQYF

j_gene: TRBJ2-7
v_gene: TRBV5-6
abundance: few
len: 14
d_gene: .
CDR3nt: TGTGCCAGCACCCTCGAGACAGGAGCCTACGAGCAGTACTTC
CDR3aa: CASTLETGAYEQYF

j_gene: TRBJ2-2
v_gene: TRBV12-3/TRBV12-4
abundance: few
len: 15
d_gene: .
CDR3nt: TGTGCCAGCAGTTTTATGGCAGGGAACACCGGGGAGCTGTTTTTT
CDR3aa: CASSFMAGNTGELFF

j_gene: TRBJ2-4
v_gene: TRBV9
abundance: few
len: 14
d_gene: .
CDR3nt: TGTGCCAGCAGCGCCCCGGACGGCAAAAACATTCAGTACTTC
CDR3aa: CASSAPDGKNIQYF

j_gene: TRBJ1-2
v_gene: TRBV7-9
abundance: .
len: 14
d_gene: .
CDR3nt: TGTGCCAGCAGCTTCGTAGGGACACCCTATGGCTACACCTTC
CDR3aa: CASSFVGTPYGYTF

j_gene: TRBJ2-2
v_gene: TRBV7-2
abundance: .
len: 16
d_gene: .
CDR3nt: TGTGCCAGCAGCTTAGCGGGGGGCGCGAACACCGGGGAGCTGTTTTTT
CDR3aa: CASSLAGGANTGELFF

j_gene: TRBJ2-7
v_gene: TRBV29-1
abundance: .
len: 13
d_gene: .
CDR3nt: TGCAGCGTTGTTGGGATAGGCTGGGGGGAGCAGTACTTC
CDR3aa: CSVVGIGWGEQYF

j_gene: TRBJ2-7
v_gene: TRBV9
abundance: .
len: 14
d_gene: .
CDR3nt: TGTGCCAGCAGCCCAGATCTCCGGGACTACGAGCAGTACTTC
CDR3aa: CASSPDLRDYEQYF

j_gene: TRBJ2-1
v_gene: TRBV28
abundance: .
len: 15
d_gene: .
CDR3nt: TGTGCCAGCAGTTTAGACGGGATGGCCTACAATGAGCAGTTCTTC
CDR3aa: CASSLDGMAYNEQFF

j_gene: TRBJ2-4
v_gene: TRBV11-2
abundance: many
len: 15
d_gene: TRBD1
CDR3nt: TGTGCCAGCAGCTTAACGACAGGGGGCGAAAACATTCAGTACTTC
CDR3aa: CASSLTTGGENIQYF

j_gene: TRBJ2-7
v_gene: TRBV29-1
abundance: .
len: 13
d_gene: TRBD2
CDR3nt: TGCAGCGTTGTAAGAGCGGGAGTAGGCGAGCAGTACTTC
CDR3aa: CSVVRAGVGEQYF

j_gene: TRBJ1-3
v_gene: TRBV12-3/TRBV12-4
abundance: .
len: 14
d_gene: .
CDR3nt: TGTGCCAGCGTACCAGAAAACTCTGGAAACACCATATATTTT
CDR3aa: CASVPENSGNTIYF